Included here is one T cell receptor beta chain sequence, with context. The source of the sample is a study of T-cell memory formation after mild COVID-19. TCRdb itself ran the 5' RACE reads through MiXCR, one entry per CDR3 protein. The table lists about 540,000 distinct CDR3 sequences, about 20% of them singletons. The sample consisted of PBMCs or a T cell subset sorted from them (not recorded which). The receptor's source is an adult woman who had mild COVID-19 (a few samples of this study predate the infection). Cell type and time point are not known.

The chain's CDR3 is CASRPLPLAGENNEQFF. CDR3 bases: TGTGCCAGCAGACCGCTCCCACTAGCGGGAGAGAACAATGAGCAGTTCTTC. This chain links TRBV6-5 with TRBJ2-1; TRBD2 aligns across 11 bases. Germline V gene lookup returns CDR1 MNHEY and CDR2 SVGAGI. J was trimmed by 5 bases and V by 6 bases; bases with no gene match: 12. The CDR3 is made up of 17 amino acids.